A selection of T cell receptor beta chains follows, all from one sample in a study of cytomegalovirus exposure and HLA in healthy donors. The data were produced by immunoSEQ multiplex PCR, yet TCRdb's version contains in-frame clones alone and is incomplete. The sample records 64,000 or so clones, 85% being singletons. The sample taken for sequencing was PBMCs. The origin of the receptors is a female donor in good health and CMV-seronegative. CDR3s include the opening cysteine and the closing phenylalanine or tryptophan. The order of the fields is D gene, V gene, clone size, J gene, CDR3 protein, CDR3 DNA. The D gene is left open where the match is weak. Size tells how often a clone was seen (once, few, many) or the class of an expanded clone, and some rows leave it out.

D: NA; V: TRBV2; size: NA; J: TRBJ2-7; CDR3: CASSEALRTSYEQYF; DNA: TGTGCCAGCAGTGAAGCGCTTCGGACATCCTACGAGCAGTACTTC
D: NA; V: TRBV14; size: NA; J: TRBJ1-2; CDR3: CASSQEEGRARYGYTF; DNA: TGTGCCAGCAGCCAAGAAGAGGGTAGGGCAAGGTATGGCTACACCTTC
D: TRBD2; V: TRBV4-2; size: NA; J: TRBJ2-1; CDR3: CASSQEIGADESGGAVNEQFF; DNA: TGTGCCAGCAGCCAAGAAATTGGGGCCGACGAAAGCGGGGGGGCCGTCAATGAGCAGTTCTTC
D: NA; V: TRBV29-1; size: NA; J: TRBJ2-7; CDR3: CSVEVRGDYYEQYF; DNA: TGCAGCGTTGAGGTCAGGGGAGACTATTACGAGCAGTACTTC
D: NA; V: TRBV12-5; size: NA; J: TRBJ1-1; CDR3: CASGPGGNTEAFF; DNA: TGTGCTAGTGGTCCCGGGGGGAACACTGAAGCTTTCTTT
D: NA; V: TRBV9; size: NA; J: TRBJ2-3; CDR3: CASSVLSSATDTQYF; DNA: TGTGCCAGCAGCGTCCTATCTAGCGCCACAGATACGCAGTATTTT
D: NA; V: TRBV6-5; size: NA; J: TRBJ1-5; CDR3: CASSYPLGPQHF; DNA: TGTGCCAGCAGTTACCCGCTCGGGCCCCAGCATTTT
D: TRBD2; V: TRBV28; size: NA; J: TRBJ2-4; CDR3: CASSPLAGLAKNIQYF; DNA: TGTGCCAGCAGTCCTCTAGCGGGGTTAGCCAAAAACATTCAGTACTTC
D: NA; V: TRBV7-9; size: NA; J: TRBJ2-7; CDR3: CASSSGSPGEVPYEQYF; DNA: TGTGCCAGCAGCTCAGGGAGTCCGGGGGAGGTTCCCTACGAGCAGTACTTC
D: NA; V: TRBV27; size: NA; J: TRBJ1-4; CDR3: CASSLSQRRGEKLFF; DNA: TGTGCCAGCAGTTTATCGCAGAGGCGAGGTGAAAAACTGTTTTTT
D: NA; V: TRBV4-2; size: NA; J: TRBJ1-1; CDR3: CASSQGLGVHTEAFF; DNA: TGTGCCAGCAGCCAAGGTCTCGGGGTTCACACTGAAGCTTTCTTT
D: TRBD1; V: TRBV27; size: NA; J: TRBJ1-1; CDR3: CASAAAGQTEAFF; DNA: TGTGCCAGCGCCGCCGCGGGACAGACAGAAGCTTTCTTT
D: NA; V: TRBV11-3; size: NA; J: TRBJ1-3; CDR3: CARPPGVFSSGNTIYF; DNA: TGTGCCAGGCCCCCGGGAGTATTTTCCTCTGGAAACACCATATATTTT
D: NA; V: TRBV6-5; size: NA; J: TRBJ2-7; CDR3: CASSYGDSSYEQYF; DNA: TGTGCCAGCAGTTACGGAGACAGCTCCTACGAGCAGTACTTC
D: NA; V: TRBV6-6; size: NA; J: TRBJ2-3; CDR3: CASSYWEAADTQYF; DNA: TGTGCCAGCAGTTACTGGGAGGCCGCAGATACGCAGTATTTT
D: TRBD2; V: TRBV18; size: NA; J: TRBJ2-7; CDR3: CASSPRASGSYQQYF; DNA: TGTGCCAGCTCACCACGGGCTAGCGGGAGCTACCAGCAGTACTTC
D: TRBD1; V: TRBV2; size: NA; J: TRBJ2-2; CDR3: CASRTGRDTGELFF; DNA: TGTGCCAGCCGGACAGGGCGAGACACCGGGGAGCTGTTTTTT
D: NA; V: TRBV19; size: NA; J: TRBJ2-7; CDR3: CASRPLGVGEQYF; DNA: TGTGCCAGTAGACCGCTTGGAGTCGGCGAGCAGTACTTC
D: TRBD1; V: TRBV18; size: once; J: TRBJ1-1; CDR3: CASSPRTGKDTEAFF; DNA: TGTGCCAGCTCACCTCGGACAGGGAAGGACACTGAAGCTTTCTTT
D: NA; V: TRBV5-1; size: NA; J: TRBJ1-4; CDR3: CASSLARGGGDEKLFF; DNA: TGCGCCAGCAGCTTGGCCAGAGGAGGGGGGGATGAAAAACTGTTTTTT
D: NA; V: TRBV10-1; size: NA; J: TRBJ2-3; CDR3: CASSETNTDTQYF; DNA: TGCGCCAGCAGTGAGACTAACACAGATACGCAGTATTTT
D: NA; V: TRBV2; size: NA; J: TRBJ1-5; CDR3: CASSPGQPQHF; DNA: TGTGCCAGCAGCCCCGGTCAGCCCCAGCATTTT
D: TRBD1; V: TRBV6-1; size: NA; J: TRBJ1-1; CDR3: CVARRAGGTEAFF; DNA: TGTGTAGCCCGACGGGCAGGGGGGACTGAAGCTTTCTTT
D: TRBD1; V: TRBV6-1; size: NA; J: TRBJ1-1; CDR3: CASSTDRDTEAFF; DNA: TGTGCCAGCAGTACGGACAGGGACACTGAAGCTTTCTTT
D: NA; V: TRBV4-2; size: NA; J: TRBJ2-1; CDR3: CASSPTDNEQFF; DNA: TGTGCCAGCAGCCCGACAGACAATGAGCAGTTCTTC
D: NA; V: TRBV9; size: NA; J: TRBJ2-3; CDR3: CASSPATSSDTQYF; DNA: TGTGCCAGCAGTCCCGCGACTAGTAGTGATACGCAGTATTTT
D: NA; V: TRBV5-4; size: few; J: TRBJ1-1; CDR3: CASSSPRGNTEAFF; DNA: TGTGCCAGCAGCTCACCTCGGGGGAACACTGAAGCTTTCTTT
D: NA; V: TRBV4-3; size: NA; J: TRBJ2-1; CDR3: CASSPQTLDNEQFF; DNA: TGCGCCAGCAGCCCCCAAACGCTAGACAATGAGCAGTTCTTC
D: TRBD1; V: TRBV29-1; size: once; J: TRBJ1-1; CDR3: CSAQGTGTEAFF; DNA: TGCAGCGCACAGGGGACAGGGACTGAAGCTTTCTTT
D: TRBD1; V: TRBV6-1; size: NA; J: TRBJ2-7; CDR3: CASRGQGNHEQYF; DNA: TGTGCCAGCAGGGGACAGGGTAATCACGAGCAGTACTTC
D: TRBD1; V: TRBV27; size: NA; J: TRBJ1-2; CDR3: CASRIAGQGLNYGYTF; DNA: TGTGCCAGCAGAATCGCGGGACAGGGACTAAACTATGGCTACACCTTC
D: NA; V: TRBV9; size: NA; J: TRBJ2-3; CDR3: CASSETGPTDTQYF; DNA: TGTGCCAGCAGCGAGACAGGCCCCACAGATACGCAGTATTTT
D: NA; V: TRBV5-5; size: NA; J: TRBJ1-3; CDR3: CASSLVASSSGNTIYF; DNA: TGTGCCAGCAGCTTGGTGGCCTCAAGCTCTGGAAACACCATATATTTT
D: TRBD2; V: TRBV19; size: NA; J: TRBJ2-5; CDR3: CATHPGTSGTPQETQYF; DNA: TGTGCCACCCATCCCGGGACTAGCGGGACTCCTCAAGAGACCCAGTACTTC
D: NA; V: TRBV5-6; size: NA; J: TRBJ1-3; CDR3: CASSPGPGPGNTIYF; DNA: TGTGCCAGCAGCCCAGGGCCAGGACCTGGAAACACCATATATTTT
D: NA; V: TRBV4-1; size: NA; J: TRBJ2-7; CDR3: CASSQGPPSSYEQYF; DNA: TGCGCCAGCAGCCAAGGGCCTCCAAGTTCCTACGAGCAGTACTTC
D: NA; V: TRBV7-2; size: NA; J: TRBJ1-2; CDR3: CASNIQGARGYTF; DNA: TGTGCCAGCAATATACAGGGAGCGCGAGGCTACACCTTC
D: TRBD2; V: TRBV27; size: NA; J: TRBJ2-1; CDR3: CASSRLPRLASYNEQFF; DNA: TGTGCCAGCAGTAGATTACCCCGACTAGCCTCCTACAATGAGCAGTTCTTC
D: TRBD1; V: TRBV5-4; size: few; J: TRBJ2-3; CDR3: CASSRGQGRDTQYF; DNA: TGTGCCAGCAGCCGGGGACAGGGGAGGGATACGCAGTATTTT
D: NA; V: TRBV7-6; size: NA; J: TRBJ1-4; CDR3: CASSRNREKLFF; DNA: TGTGCCAGCAGCCGCAACAGGGAAAAACTGTTTTTT
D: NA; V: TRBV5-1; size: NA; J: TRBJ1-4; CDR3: CASSLTATNEKLFF; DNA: TGCGCCAGCAGCTTGACGGCAACTAATGAAAAACTGTTTTTT
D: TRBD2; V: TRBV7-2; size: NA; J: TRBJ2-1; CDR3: CASSQGLAASHEQFF; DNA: TGTGCCAGCAGCCAAGGACTAGCGGCTTCCCATGAGCAGTTCTTC
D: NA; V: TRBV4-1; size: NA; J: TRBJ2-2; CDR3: CASSYRSYRQSNTGELFF; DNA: TGCGCCAGCAGCTACCGAAGTTACCGCCAGTCGAACACCGGGGAGCTGTTTTTT
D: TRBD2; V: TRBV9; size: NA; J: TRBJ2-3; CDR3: CASSATLAATDTQYF; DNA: TGTGCCAGCAGCGCTACCCTAGCGGCCACAGATACGCAGTATTTT
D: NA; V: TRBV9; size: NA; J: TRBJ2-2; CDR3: CASSVVSTGELFF; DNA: TGTGCCAGCAGCGTAGTGAGTACCGGGGAGCTGTTTTTT
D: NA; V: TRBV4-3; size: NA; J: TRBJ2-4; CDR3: CASSRGAGAHQNIQYF; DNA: TGCGCCAGTAGCCGGGGCGCGGGGGCCCACCAAAACATTCAGTACTTC
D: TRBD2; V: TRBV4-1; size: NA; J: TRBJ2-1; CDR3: CASSQGRPGLERPNEQFF; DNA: TGCGCCAGCAGCCAAGGCAGACCGGGACTAGAAAGGCCAAATGAGCAGTTCTTC
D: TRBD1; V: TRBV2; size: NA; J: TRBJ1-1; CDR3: CASSGTANTEAFF; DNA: TGTGCCAGCTCCGGGACAGCAAACACTGAAGCTTTCTTT
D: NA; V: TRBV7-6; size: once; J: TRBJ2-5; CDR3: CASTKGQPPETQYF; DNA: TGTGCCAGCACGAAAGGACAGCCTCCGGAGACCCAGTACTTC